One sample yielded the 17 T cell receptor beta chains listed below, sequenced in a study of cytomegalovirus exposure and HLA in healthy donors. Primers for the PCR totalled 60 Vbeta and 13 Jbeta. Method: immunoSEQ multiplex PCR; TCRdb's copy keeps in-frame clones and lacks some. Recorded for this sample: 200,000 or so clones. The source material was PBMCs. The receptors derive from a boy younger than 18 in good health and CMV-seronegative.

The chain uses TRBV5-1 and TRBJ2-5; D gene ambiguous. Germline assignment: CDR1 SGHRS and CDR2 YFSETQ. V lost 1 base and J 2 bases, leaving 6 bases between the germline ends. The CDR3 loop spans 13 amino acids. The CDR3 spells CASSLQIQETQYF. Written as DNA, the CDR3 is TGCGCCAGCAGCTTGCAGATACAAGAGACCCAGTACTTC.

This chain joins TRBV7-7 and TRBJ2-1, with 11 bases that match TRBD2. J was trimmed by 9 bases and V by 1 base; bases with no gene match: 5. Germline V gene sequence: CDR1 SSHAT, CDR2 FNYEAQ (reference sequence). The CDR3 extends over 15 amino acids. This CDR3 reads CASSLGSGGGLEQFF. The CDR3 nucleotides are TGTGCCAGCAGCTTAGGTAGCGGGGGGGGTCTTGAGCAGTTCTTC. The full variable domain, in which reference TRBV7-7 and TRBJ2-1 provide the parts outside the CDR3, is GAGVSQSPRYKVTKRGQDVTLRCDPISSHATLYWYQQALGQGPEFLTYFNYEAQPDKSGLPSDRFSAERPEGSISTLTIQRTEQRDSAMYRCASSLGSGGGLEQFFGPGTRLTVL.

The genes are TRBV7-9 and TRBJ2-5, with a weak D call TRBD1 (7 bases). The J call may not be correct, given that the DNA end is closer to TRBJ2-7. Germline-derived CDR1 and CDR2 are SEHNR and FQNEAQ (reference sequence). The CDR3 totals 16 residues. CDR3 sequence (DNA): TGTGCCAGCAGCAGTACAGGAGGGACAGCGAACTACGAGCAGTACTTC. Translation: CASSSTGGTANYEQYF.

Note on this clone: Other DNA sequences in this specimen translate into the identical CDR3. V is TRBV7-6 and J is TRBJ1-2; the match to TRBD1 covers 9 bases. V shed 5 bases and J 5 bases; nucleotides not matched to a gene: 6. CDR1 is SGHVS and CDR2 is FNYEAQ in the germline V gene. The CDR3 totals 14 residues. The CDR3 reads CASSPTGGGYGYTF. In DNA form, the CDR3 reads TGTGCCAGCAGCCCCACAGGGGGCGGGTATGGCTACACCTTC.

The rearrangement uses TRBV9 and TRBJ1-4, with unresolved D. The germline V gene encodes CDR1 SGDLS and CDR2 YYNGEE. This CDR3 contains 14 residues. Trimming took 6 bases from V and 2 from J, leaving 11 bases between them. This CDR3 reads CASTSGDTNEKLFF. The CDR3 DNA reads TGTGCCAGCACTAGCGGGGATACTAATGAAAAACTGTTTTTT.

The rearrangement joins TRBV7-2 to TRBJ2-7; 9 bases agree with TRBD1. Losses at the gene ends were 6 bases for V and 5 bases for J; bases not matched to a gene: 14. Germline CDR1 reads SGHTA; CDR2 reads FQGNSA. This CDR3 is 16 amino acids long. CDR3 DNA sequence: TGTGCCAGCAGTTCAAAAACAGGGGGCTTGTCTGACGAGCAGTACTTC. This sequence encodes CASSSKTGGLSDEQYF.

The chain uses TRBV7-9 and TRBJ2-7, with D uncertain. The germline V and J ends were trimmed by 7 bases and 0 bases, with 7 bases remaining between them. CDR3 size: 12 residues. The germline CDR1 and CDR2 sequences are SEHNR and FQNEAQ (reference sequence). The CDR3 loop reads CASTLSSYEQYF. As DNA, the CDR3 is TGTGCCAGCACCCTGAGCTCCTACGAGCAGTACTTC.

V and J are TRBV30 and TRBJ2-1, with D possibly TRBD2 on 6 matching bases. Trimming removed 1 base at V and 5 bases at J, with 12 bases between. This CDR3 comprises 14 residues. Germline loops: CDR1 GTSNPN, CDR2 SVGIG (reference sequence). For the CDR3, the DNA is TGTGCCTGGAGTGAAGGACTATCCGACAATGAGCAGTTCTTC. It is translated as CAWSEGLSDNEQFF.

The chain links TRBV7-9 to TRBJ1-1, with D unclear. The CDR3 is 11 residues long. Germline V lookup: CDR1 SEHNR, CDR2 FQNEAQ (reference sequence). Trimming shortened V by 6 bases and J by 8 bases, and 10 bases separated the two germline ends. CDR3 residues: CASSRTNEAFF. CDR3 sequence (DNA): TGTGCCAGCAGTCGGACTAACGAAGCTTTCTTT. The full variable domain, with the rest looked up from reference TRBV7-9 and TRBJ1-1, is DTGVSQNPRHKITKRGQNVTFRCDPISEHNRLYWYRQTLGQGPEFLTYFQNEAQLEKSRLLSDRFSAERPKGSFSTLEIQRTEQGDSAMYLCASSRTNEAFFGQGTRLTVV.

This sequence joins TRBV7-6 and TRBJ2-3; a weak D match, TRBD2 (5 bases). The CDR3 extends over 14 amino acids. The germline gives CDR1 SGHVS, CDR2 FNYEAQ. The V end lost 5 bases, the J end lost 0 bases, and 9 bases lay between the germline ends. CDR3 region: CASSPRVSTDTQYF. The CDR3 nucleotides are TGTGCCAGCAGCCCGAGGGTGAGCACAGATACGCAGTATTTT. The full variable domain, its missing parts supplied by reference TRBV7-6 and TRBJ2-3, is GAGVSQSPRYKVTKRGQDVALRCDPISGHVSLYWYRQALGQGPEFLTYFNYEAQQDKSGLPNDRFSAERPEGSISTLTIQRTEQRDSAMYRCASSPRVSTDTQYFGPGTRLTVL.

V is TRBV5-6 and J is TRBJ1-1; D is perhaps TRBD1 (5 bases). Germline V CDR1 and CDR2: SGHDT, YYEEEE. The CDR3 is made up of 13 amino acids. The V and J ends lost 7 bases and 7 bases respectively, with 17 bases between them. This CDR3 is CASRGGRALEAFF. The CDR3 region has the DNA TGTGCCAGCCGAGGTGGCAGGGCTCTTGAAGCTTTCTTT.

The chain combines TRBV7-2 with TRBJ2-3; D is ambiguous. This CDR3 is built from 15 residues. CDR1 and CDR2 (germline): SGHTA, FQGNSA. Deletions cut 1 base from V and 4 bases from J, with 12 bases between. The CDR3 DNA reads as TGTGCCAGCAGCTTAGAAGTCCCTCGGGCAGATACGCAGTATTTT. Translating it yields CASSLEVPRADTQYF.

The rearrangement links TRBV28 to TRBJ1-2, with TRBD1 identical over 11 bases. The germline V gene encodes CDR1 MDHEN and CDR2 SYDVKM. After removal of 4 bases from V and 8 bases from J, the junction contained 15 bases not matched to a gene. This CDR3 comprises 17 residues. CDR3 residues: CASSSGDRGTELYGYTF. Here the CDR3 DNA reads TGTGCCAGCAGTTCTGGGGACAGGGGGACAGAACTATACGGCTACACCTTC.

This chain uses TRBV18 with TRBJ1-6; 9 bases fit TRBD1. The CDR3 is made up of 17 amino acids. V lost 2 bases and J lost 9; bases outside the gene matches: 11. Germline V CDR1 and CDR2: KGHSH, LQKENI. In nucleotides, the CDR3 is TGTGCCAGCTCACCAGGAGGCGCGGGACAGGGAGCTTCACCCCTCCACTTT. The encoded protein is CASSPGGAGQGASPLHF.

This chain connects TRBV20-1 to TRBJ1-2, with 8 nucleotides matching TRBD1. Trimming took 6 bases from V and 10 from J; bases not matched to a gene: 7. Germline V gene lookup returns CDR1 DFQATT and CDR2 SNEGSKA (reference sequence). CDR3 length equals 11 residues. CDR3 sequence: CSASRQGLYTF. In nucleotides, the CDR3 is TGCAGTGCGTCAAGACAGGGGCTCTACACCTTC.

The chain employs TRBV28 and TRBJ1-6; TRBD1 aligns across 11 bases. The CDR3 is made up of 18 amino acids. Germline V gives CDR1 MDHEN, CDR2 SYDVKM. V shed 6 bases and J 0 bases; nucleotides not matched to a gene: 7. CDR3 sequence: CASRRDRGKGSYNSPLHF. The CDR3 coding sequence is TGTGCCAGCAGGAGGGACAGGGGGAAAGGCTCCTATAATTCACCCCTCCACTTT.

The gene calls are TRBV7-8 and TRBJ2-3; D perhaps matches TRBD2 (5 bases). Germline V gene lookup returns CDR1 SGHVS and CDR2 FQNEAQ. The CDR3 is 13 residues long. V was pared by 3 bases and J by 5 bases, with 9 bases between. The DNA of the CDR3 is TGTGCCAGCAGCTTTGGGAGTGGAGATACGCAGTATTTT. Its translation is CASSFGSGDTQYF. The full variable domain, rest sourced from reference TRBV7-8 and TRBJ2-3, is GAGVSQSPRYKVAKRGQDVALRCDPISGHVSLFWYQQALGQGPEFLTYFQNEAQLDKSGLPSDRFFAERPEGSVSTLKIQRTQQEDSAVYLCASSFGSGDTQYFGPGTRLTVL.